The 23 T cell receptor beta chains presented below share a single source sample, sequenced in a study of T cells in Graves' hyperthyroidism and ophthalmopathy. There were TCR beta CDR3 regions amplified from RNA transcripts. First-round RT-PCR with HTBI primers amplified the TCR CDR3 region. TCRdb processed the multiplex PCR reads anew with MiXCR; each CDR3 protein has one entry. The data contain roughly 640,000 distinct CDR3 sequences, 16% of them singletons. Material: blood. These receptors were taken from a woman in her thirties or forties with Graves' ophthalmopathy.

There are many counts of this clonotype. The genes are TRBV5-1 and TRBJ2-7; D uncertain. CDR1 and CDR2 from the germline V gene are SGHRS and YFSETQ. Trimming shortened V by 4 bases and J by 7 bases, and 15 bases separated the two germline ends. The CDR3 extends over 13 amino acids. The CDR3: CASSRTHLGEQYF. As DNA, the CDR3 is TGCGCCAGCAGCCGCACCCATTTGGGGGAGCAGTACTTC.

This clonotype was recorded many times. V and J are TRBV7-9 and TRBJ2-7; D may be TRBD2 (5 bases). From germline, CDR1 is SEHNR and CDR2 FQNEAQ (reference sequence). V was trimmed by 1 base and J by 5 bases, leaving 12 bases between them. The CDR3 sequence is 14 residues long. Here the CDR3 reads CASSLGGAVHEQYF. DNA for the CDR3: TGTGCCAGCAGCTTAGGGGGAGCCGTCCACGAGCAGTACTTC.

This clonotype was counted at least ten times. The chain uses TRBV27 and TRBJ2-3, with TRBD2 matching 9 bases. The CDR3 consists of 14 residues. V lost 8 bases to trimming and J lost 2 bases; unmatched junction nucleotides: 5. Germline-derived CDR1 and CDR2 are MNHEY and SMNVEV (reference sequence). The CDR3 DNA reads as TGTGCCAGCGTCGGACTAGCGAACACAGATACGCAGTATTTT. Translation: CASVGLANTDTQYF.

CDR3 sequence reads: CASSLAGGDEQYF. DNA for the CDR3: TGTGCCAGCAGCTTAGCGGGGGGCGACGAGCAGTACTTC. The V and J genes are TRBV7-9 and TRBJ2-7; D could derive from TRBD1 or TRBD2 (6 bases each). Germline V gene lookup returns CDR1 SEHNR and CDR2 FQNEAQ (reference sequence). The V and J ends lost 0 bases and 5 bases respectively, with 8 bases between them. This CDR3 comprises 13 residues.

This clonotype has just a few counts. The chain has TRBV27 and TRBJ2-3, with 7 positions matching TRBD2. The CDR3 has 13 residues. Germline trimming cut 8 bases from V and 14 bases from J; bases unmatched to any gene: 16. Germline loops: CDR1 MNHEY, CDR2 SMNVEV (reference sequence). The CDR3 region is CASSSSGTHRLYF. CDR3 coding DNA: TGTGCCAGCTCATCCAGCGGGACTCATAGATTGTATTTT.

The chain is built from TRBV30 and TRBJ1-6; D uncertain. Trimming left V 0 bases short and J 5 bases short, with 26 bases between. Germline V gives CDR1 GTSNPN, CDR2 SVGIG (reference sequence). The CDR3 has 20 residues. The CDR3 sequence: CAWSVGRLLSGKGNNSPLHF. DNA of the CDR3: TGTGCCTGGAGTGTTGGGCGGCTTCTTTCCGGGAAAGGGAATAATTCACCCCTCCACTTT.

This clonotype has at least ten counts. The CDR3 DNA sequence: TGTGCCAGCCGTATAAGCGGAGCTACAGATACGCAGTATTTT. Translation gives CASRISGATDTQYF. The V gene is TRBV2, the J gene TRBJ2-3; TRBD2 is a possible D gene (5 bases). This CDR3 region has 14 residues. The ends were cut back, 8 bases at V and 3 bases at J, with 15 bases in the middle. Germline V gives CDR1 SNHLY, CDR2 FYNNEI.

The V and J genes are TRBV20-1 and TRBJ1-1; D is ambiguous. Germline assignment: CDR1 DFQATT and CDR2 SNEGSKA (reference sequence). Between the trimmed V and J ends, which lost 6 bases and 6 bases, there was a span of 11 bases. The CDR3 loop spans 11 amino acids. DNA of the CDR3: TGCAGTGCCATACAAGTTCCTGAAGCTTTCTTT. It specifies CSAIQVPEAFF.

Many counts were recorded for this clonotype. The V and J genes are TRBV6-1 and TRBJ2-5; 8 bases fit TRBD2. The CDR3 loop spans 14 amino acids. Germline V gene sequence: CDR1 MNHNS, CDR2 SASEGT. Trimming cost V 6 bases and J 2 bases; bases outside gene matches: 5. CDR3 nucleotide sequence: TGTGCCAGCAGGGAGCGGGGGATACAAGAGACCCAGTACTTC. Its protein is CASRERGIQETQYF.

In this sample, this clonotype turned up a few times. V usage is TRBV28 and J usage is TRBJ1-6, with 9 bases aligning to TRBD1. The V gene end was trimmed by 6 bases and the J gene end by 9 bases; junction bases not matched to a gene: 6. This CDR3 contains 14 residues. Per germline, CDR1 MDHEN and CDR2 SYDVKM. In DNA form, the CDR3 reads TGTGCCAGCAGCACGGGACAGGGCGTTTCACCCCTCCACTTT. The encoded protein is CASSTGQGVSPLHF.

The chain employs TRBV2 and TRBJ2-3; D uncertain. This CDR3 region has 12 residues. The germline CDR1 and CDR2 sequences are SNHLY and FYNNEI. Trimming removed 6 bases at V and 5 bases at J, with 9 bases between. The CDR3 spells CASSSIRDTQYF. CDR3 DNA: TGTGCCAGCAGCTCAATACGAGATACGCAGTATTTT.

The chain is built from TRBV9 and TRBJ2-2, with D tentatively TRBD2 (5 bases). V gave up 7 bases and J gave up 4 bases, with 8 bases separating them. Germline V gene lookup returns CDR1 SGDLS and CDR2 YYNGEE. The CDR3 is 12 amino acids. The CDR3 loop is CASGGATGELFF. The CDR3 DNA follows: TGTGCCAGCGGAGGAGCCACCGGGGAGCTGTTTTTT.

This clonotype was seen a handful of times. The chain links TRBV28 to TRBJ1-4; 7 nucleotides line up with TRBD1. Losses at the gene ends were 5 bases for V and 4 bases for J; bases not matched to a gene: 7. The CDR3 sequence is 15 residues long. CDR1 and CDR2 (germline): MDHEN, SYDVKM. CDR3 nucleotide sequence: TGTGCCAGCAGTCCGGGACAGTCGTTTAATGAAAAACTGTTTTTT. This translates into CASSPGQSFNEKLFF.

In this sample, this clonotype turned up a few times. The V gene is TRBV6-2 or TRBV6-3, the J gene TRBJ2-7, with TRBD2 identical over 9 bases. The CDR3 sequence is 14 residues long. The trim removed 4 bases at V and 4 bases at J, leaving 5 bases unmatched. Germline V CDR1 and CDR2: MNHEY, SVGEGT. The CDR3: CASSWGSGSYEQYF. For the CDR3, the DNA is TGTGCCAGCAGTTGGGGTAGCGGGAGTTACGAGCAGTACTTC.

The V call is TRBV10-2, the J call TRBJ2-3; possible D gene TRBD1, 6 bases. Germline-derived CDR1 and CDR2 are WSHSY and SAAADI. This CDR3 contains 17 residues. V lost 2 bases and J lost 0, with 15 bases in between. CDR3 coding DNA: TGCGCCAGCAGTGAGCCGGGGACAAGGGCTAGCACAGATACGCAGTATTTT. This translates into CASSEPGTRASTDTQYF.

The rearrangement links TRBV5-4 to TRBJ2-3, with TRBD2 matching over 11 bases. CDR1 SGHNT and CDR2 YYREEE come from the germline V gene (reference sequence). V lost 3 bases and J lost 2; bases outside the gene matches: 5. The CDR3 runs to 16 residues. CDR3 DNA: TGTGCCAGCAGCTCGGGACTAGCGGAGCTCACAGATACGCAGTATTTT. Translated: CASSSGLAELTDTQYF.

This clonotype appeared many times. J is TRBJ2-3 and V is TRBV28; D gene unclear. Germline V gives CDR1 MDHEN, CDR2 SYDVKM. V dropped 5 bases and J dropped 5 bases, with 17 bases sitting between them. This CDR3 region has 15 residues. The DNA of the CDR3 is TGTGCCAGCAGTCCGTCCTCCCCCCTGGGAGATACGCAGTATTTT. As protein: CASSPSSPLGDTQYF.

V usage is TRBV20-1 and J usage is TRBJ2-1; 10 nucleotides line up with TRBD2. CDR1 is DFQATT, CDR2 SNEGSKA, per germline (reference sequence). The CDR3 extends over 14 amino acids. J gave up 7 bases and V 6 bases, and 9 bases lay outside the gene matches. The CDR3 sequence is CSATSGGAKNEQFF. The CDR3 nucleotides read TGCAGTGCCACCAGCGGGGGGGCCAAGAATGAGCAGTTCTTC.

The chain employs TRBV5-6 and TRBJ2-6; 8 nucleotides line up with TRBD1. The CDR3 spans 18 residues. Unmatched junction bases numbered 11, after V lost 3 bases and J lost 3 bases. The germline gives CDR1 SGHDT, CDR2 YYEEEE. The CDR3 DNA is TGTGCCAGCAGCTCCTCAGGGACAGGTTCTATTGGGGCCAACGTCCTGACTTTC. As protein: CASSSSGTGSIGANVLTF.

The chain joins TRBV2 to TRBJ2-2; a possible D gene is TRBD2 (6 bases). The CDR3 totals 13 residues. Trimming removed 4 bases from V and 4 bases from J, with 7 bases in between. Germline-derived CDR1 and CDR2 are SNHLY and FYNNEI. The CDR3 DNA sequence: TGTGCCAGCAGTGGGGACTCCACCGGGGAGCTGTTTTTT. Its protein is CASSGDSTGELFF.

This clonotype came up many times. The chain combines TRBV18 with TRBJ2-1; 7 nucleotides agree with TRBD2. There are 16 residues in the CDR3. The J segment lost 0 bases and the V segment lost 0 bases, leaving 2 bases of the junction unmatched. CDR1 KGHSH and CDR2 LQKENI come from the germline V gene. The CDR3 is CASSPPGTNSYNEQFF. The CDR3 bases are TGTGCCAGCTCACCACCGGGGACTAACTCCTACAATGAGCAGTTCTTC.

In this sample, this clonotype turned up a few times. The chain employs TRBV2 and TRBJ2-2, with 12 bases identical to TRBD2. The CDR3 runs to 14 residues. V was clipped by 9 bases and J by 7 bases; unmatched bases: 6. CDR1 SNHLY and CDR2 FYNNEI come from the germline V gene. In DNA, the CDR3 is TGTGCCAGTACTAGCGGGAGGTCCTTCGGGGAGCTGTTTTTT. It specifies CASTSGRSFGELFF.

The chain is built from TRBV18 and TRBJ2-7, with D unclear. CDR3 length: 13 residues. Trimming removed 3 bases at V and 4 bases at J, with 10 bases between. Per germline, CDR1 KGHSH and CDR2 LQKENI. The CDR3 DNA follows: TGTGCCAGCTCACCTGCGAAAGCGTACGAGCAGTACTTC. Translation gives CASSPAKAYEQYF.